Following are 19 T cell receptor beta chains from one sample sequenced in a study of CD8 T cells in Susac syndrome. Random hexamers primed reverse transcription of about 0.45 to 1 ug RNA. In TCRdb, the immunoSEQ multiplex PCR reads were re-called with MiXCR into one record per CDR3 protein. The sample lists about 69,000 distinct CDR3 sequences; about 91% were seen once. Sequences were obtained from CD8+ T cells from PBMCs. These receptors all come from a human donor with multiple sclerosis.

The V and J genes are TRBV3-1 and TRBJ2-7; 8 bases are a match to TRBD2. Germline CDR1 LGHDT, CDR2 YNNKEL (reference sequence). V was clipped by 0 bases and J by 2 bases; unmatched bases: 6. CDR3 size: 16 residues. CDR3 region: CASSQDLPGGPYEQYF. CDR3 DNA sequence: TGTGCCAGCAGCCAAGATCTCCCGGGGGGGCCCTACGAGCAGTACTTC.

The V gene is TRBV5-1, the J gene TRBJ2-1, with D perhaps TRBD2 (5 bases). The V end lost 1 base, the J end lost 3 bases, and 14 bases lay between the germline ends. The CDR3 has 16 amino acids. The germline V gene encodes CDR1 SGHRS and CDR2 YFSETQ. CDR3 sequence reads: CASSLNPAENYNEQFF. The CDR3 bases are TGCGCCAGCAGCTTGAATCCAGCGGAAAACTACAATGAGCAGTTCTTC.

DNA of the CDR3: TGTGCCAGCAGCCCGGACAGGGTTTGGAATGAGCAGTTCTTC. Translating it yields CASSPDRVWNEQFF. This chain connects TRBV5-8 to TRBJ2-1; 8 bases are shared with TRBD1. The CDR3 has 14 residues. CDR1 is SGHTS, CDR2 YDEGEE, per germline. V was pared by 4 bases and J by 7 bases, with 7 bases of the junction left unmatched.

The gene calls are TRBV5-1 and TRBJ2-5; D may be TRBD2 (5 bases). There are 14 residues in the CDR3. Deletions cut 5 bases from V and 3 bases from J, with 14 bases between. Per the germline V gene, CDR1 is SGHRS and CDR2 is YFSETQ. This chain's CDR3 is CASSSDYAEETQYF. DNA of the CDR3: TGCGCCAGCAGTAGTGACTACGCTGAAGAGACCCAGTACTTC.

This sequence joins TRBV11-2 and TRBJ2-7; 11 bases agree with TRBD2. The CDR3 has 16 residues. V shed 5 bases, J shed 3 bases, and the junction held 9 bases outside the gene matches. CDR1 and CDR2 (germline): SGHAT, FQNNGV. This CDR3 reads CASSGGTSGPDYEQYF. CDR3 coding DNA: TGTGCCAGCAGCGGCGGGACTAGCGGACCCGACTACGAGCAGTACTTC.

V and J are TRBV6-2 or TRBV6-3 and TRBJ2-7, with 9 bases lining up with TRBD2. Trimming took 8 bases from V and 7 from J; bases not matched to a gene: 12. The CDR3 length is 14 residues. CDR1 is MNHEY and CDR2 is SVGEGT in the germline V gene. The CDR3 nucleotides read TGTGCCAGCGAGGAAGGCGGGAGGGCGGGAGAGCAGTACTTC. Translated: CASEEGGRAGEQYF.

The genes are TRBV10-3 and TRBJ1-6; TRBD1 matches 9 bases. Germline-derived CDR1 and CDR2 are ENHRY and SYGVKD. After removal of 6 bases from V and 13 bases from J, the junction contained 10 bases not matched to a gene. CDR3 length: 14 amino acids. The CDR3 spells CAIRSGTGMLPLHF. The CDR3 DNA sequence: TGTGCCATCAGATCCGGGACAGGGATGCTTCCCCTCCACTTT.

The gene calls are TRBV9 and TRBJ2-3; D is uncertain. The CDR3 runs to 13 residues. Between the trimmed V and J ends, which lost 4 bases and 5 bases, there was a span of 11 bases. Germline CDR1 is SGDLS and CDR2 is YYNGEE. For the CDR3, the DNA is TGTGCCAGCAGCACCCTAAGCGAAGATACGCAGTATTTT. Translating gives CASSTLSEDTQYF.

This chain uses TRBV12-5 with TRBJ2-7, with D tentatively TRBD1 (5 bases). Germline CDR1 LGHNT, CDR2 FRNRAP. Trimming removed 5 bases at V and 2 bases at J, with 13 bases between. This CDR3 has 14 amino acids. The DNA for the CDR3 is TGTGCTAGTGGTCCACCGACAGTCACCTACGAGCAGTACTTC. Amino acid sequence: CASGPPTVTYEQYF. Supplemented by reference TRBV12-5 and TRBJ2-7, the full variable domain reads DARVTQTPRHKVTEMGQEVTMRCQPILGHNTVFWYRQTMMQGLELLAYFRNRAPLDDSGMPKDRFSAEMPDATLATLKIQPSEPRDSAVYFCASGPPTVTYEQYFGPGTRLTVT.

The chain is built from TRBV11-2 and TRBJ2-3; 10 bases are shared with TRBD2. The CDR3 totals 15 residues. Per the germline V gene, CDR1 is SGHAT and CDR2 is FQNNGV. Losses at the gene ends were 5 bases for V and 3 bases for J; bases not matched to a gene: 5. In DNA, the CDR3 is TGTGCCAGCAGCAGGGGACTAGCGCCTACAGATACGCAGTATTTT. Its translation: CASSRGLAPTDTQYF.

This chain joins TRBV19 and TRBJ2-3; the match to TRBD1 covers 7 bases. Germline CDR1 LNHDA, CDR2 SQIVND (reference sequence). Unmatched junction bases numbered 5, after V lost 1 base and J lost 4 bases. The CDR3 has 15 amino acids. Here the CDR3 DNA reads TGTGCCAGTAGTATAGGTGAGGGGGCGGCAGATACGCAGTATTTT. Translation: CASSIGEGAADTQYF.

DNA of the CDR3: TGTGCCAGCAGTGGGTCCCTGTATAGCAATCAGCCCCAGCATTTT. It yields the protein CASSGSLYSNQPQHF. V usage is TRBV27 and J usage is TRBJ1-5; D is undetermined. The length of the CDR3 is 15 residues. The germline V and J ends were trimmed by 5 bases and 0 bases, with 11 bases remaining between them. CDR1 MNHEY and CDR2 SMNVEV come from the germline V gene (reference sequence).

This chain links TRBV20-1 with TRBJ2-1; D is possibly TRBD2 (6 bases). There are 14 residues in the CDR3. Trimming stripped 6 bases from V and 5 bases from J, with 17 bases between. Germline lookup yields CDR1 DFQATT and CDR2 SNEGSKA (reference sequence). CDR3 region: CSADPGDTHNEQFF. The CDR3 DNA sequence: TGCAGTGCGGATCCGGGGGATACCCACAATGAGCAGTTCTTC.

This chain links TRBV12-3 or TRBV12-4 with TRBJ2-5; 11 nucleotides match TRBD2. V shed 6 bases and J 5 bases; nucleotides not matched to a gene: 14. The CDR3 extends over 17 amino acids. CDR3: CASRGRLAGISGETQYF. CDR3 coding DNA: TGTGCCAGCAGGGGAAGACTAGCGGGAATATCAGGGGAGACCCAGTACTTC.

The chain carries TRBV6-2 or TRBV6-3 and TRBJ2-3, with a possible D match to TRBD2 (6 bases). The CDR3 is made up of 17 amino acids. Germline V gives CDR1 MNHEY, CDR2 SVGEGT. Deletions cut 4 bases from V and 3 bases from J, with 20 bases between. The CDR3 sequence: CASSSAAEWRDTDTQYF. CDR3 DNA: TGTGCCAGCAGTTCCGCCGCGGAGTGGAGGGATACAGATACGCAGTATTTT.

The V and J genes are TRBV20-1 and TRBJ1-5; tentative D call: TRBD1 (5 bases). Looked up from germline, CDR1 is DFQATT and CDR2 is SNEGSKA (reference sequence). This CDR3 has 16 amino acids. With 6 bases removed from V and 2 bases from J, the gap between germline ends came to 20 bases. The CDR3 sequence: CSATPARGTGNQPQHF. The CDR3 bases are TGCAGTGCCACCCCTGCAAGGGGTACCGGCAATCAGCCCCAGCATTTT.

The V gene is TRBV11-2, the J gene TRBJ1-1; TRBD1 matches at 9 bases. J gave up 8 bases and V 1 base, and 5 bases lay outside the gene matches. The CDR3 runs to 14 residues. Germline assignment: CDR1 SGHAT and CDR2 FQNNGV. CDR3 sequence reads: CASSLGGGTGEAFF. The CDR3 bases are TGTGCCAGCAGCTTAGGGGGGGGGACAGGGGAAGCTTTCTTT.

This rearrangement joins TRBV9 to TRBJ2-1; weak D call: TRBD2 (5 bases). The length of the CDR3 is 13 residues. Germline V gene sequence: CDR1 SGDLS, CDR2 YYNGEE. V lost 4 bases, J lost 6 bases, and 11 bases lay in between. CDR3 protein: CASSLDLFNEQFF. The CDR3 DNA follows: TGTGCCAGCAGCCTGGACTTATTCAATGAGCAGTTCTTC. Together with reference TRBV9 and TRBJ2-1, the CDR3 gives the full variable domain: DSGVTQTPKHLITATGQRVTLRCSPRSGDLSVYWYQQSLDQGLQFLIQYYNGEERAKGNILERFSAQQFPDLHSELNLSSLELGDSALYFCASSLDLFNEQFFGPGTRLTVL.

This chain links TRBV6-6 with TRBJ2-3; D possibly matches TRBD1 or TRBD2 (6 bases each). Deletions cut 6 bases from V and 8 bases from J, with 15 bases between. Germline V gene data show CDR1 as MNHNY and CDR2 as SVGAGI (reference sequence). CDR3 length: 13 amino acids. CDR3 nucleotide sequence: TGTGCCAGCAGCCCCTTGGGGGGCGGTACGCAGTATTTT. Translating it yields CASSPLGGGTQYF.